This is a list of T cell receptor beta chains from one sample in a study of PD-L1 blockade in urothelial cancer. This table comes from immunoSEQ multiplex PCR, and its TCRdb copy is limited to in-frame clones, with some not included. The sample gives about 45,000 clones, roughly four fifths of which show up once; less than 15% is in the top ten. The material sequenced was PBMCs, taken around atezolizumab (anti-PD-L1) treatment. These receptors all stem from a man between 60 and 75 years old with urothelial cancer. Both conserved end residues are part of each CDR3. Fields, in order: D gene, V gene, clone size, J gene, CDR3 DNA, CDR3 protein. A D gene is named only where the DNA matches it firmly. For some rows the clone size is stated as once, few or many, or as a class when expanded; others skip it.

d_call: TRBD1; v_call: TRBV19; clone_size: -; j_call: TRBJ1-4; cdr3_nt: TGTGCCAGTAGTCGGTCGGACAGGGTTACCGAAAAACTGTTTTTT; cdr3_aa: CASSRSDRVTEKLFF
d_call: TRBD1; v_call: TRBV28; clone_size: -; j_call: TRBJ2-5; cdr3_nt: TGTGCCAGCAGTTTCCCCCTAGAGCTGACAGGGCGGAGAGCGGAGACCCAGTACTTC; cdr3_aa: CASSFPLELTGRRAETQYF
d_call: -; v_call: TRBV15; clone_size: -; j_call: TRBJ1-1; cdr3_nt: TGTGCCACCAGCAGAGACGAGGGCCATGAAGCTTTCTTT; cdr3_aa: CATSRDEGHEAFF
d_call: TRBD1; v_call: TRBV29-1; clone_size: -; j_call: TRBJ2-7; cdr3_nt: TGCAGCGTTGTGGGAAACAGGGGGAAAGGAGTCTACGAGCAGTACTTC; cdr3_aa: CSVVGNRGKGVYEQYF
d_call: -; v_call: TRBV2; clone_size: -; j_call: TRBJ2-6; cdr3_nt: TGTGCCAGCAGTGAGAGGGCAGGGGCTGGGGCCAACGTCCTGACTTTC; cdr3_aa: CASSERAGAGANVLTF
d_call: -; v_call: TRBV18; clone_size: -; j_call: TRBJ1-6; cdr3_nt: TGTGCCAGCTCACCATCCGGGACTACCAATTCACCCCTCCACTTT; cdr3_aa: CASSPSGTTNSPLHF
d_call: TRBD2; v_call: TRBV7-2; clone_size: once; j_call: TRBJ2-3; cdr3_nt: TGTGCCAGCAGCTTGGCACCCGGGACTAGAACAGATACGCAGTATTTT; cdr3_aa: CASSLAPGTRTDTQYF
d_call: TRBD1; v_call: TRBV25-1; clone_size: -; j_call: TRBJ2-5; cdr3_nt: TGTGCCAGCAGTGGACCCCGAGGGACAGGGGGCGGTAAGACCCAGTACTTC; cdr3_aa: CASSGPRGTGGGKTQYF
d_call: TRBD2; v_call: TRBV4-3; clone_size: -; j_call: TRBJ2-2; cdr3_nt: TGCGCCAGCAGCCAGGAACTAGCGGCTGGCACCGGGGAGCTGTTTTTT; cdr3_aa: CASSQELAAGTGELFF
d_call: TRBD1; v_call: TRBV19; clone_size: -; j_call: TRBJ2-2; cdr3_nt: TGTGCCAGTAGTATCCCTACAGGGGTGGGGACCGGGGAGCTGTTTTTT; cdr3_aa: CASSIPTGVGTGELFF
d_call: -; v_call: TRBV6-1; clone_size: -; j_call: TRBJ2-1; cdr3_nt: TGTGCCAGCAGTGACAGATACTCCTACAATGAGCAGTTCTTC; cdr3_aa: CASSDRYSYNEQFF
d_call: -; v_call: TRBV19; clone_size: -; j_call: TRBJ1-2; cdr3_nt: TGTGCCAGTAGTATCGACAGAGACCGATCTAACTATGGCTACACCTTC; cdr3_aa: CASSIDRDRSNYGYTF
d_call: -; v_call: TRBV18; clone_size: -; j_call: TRBJ2-7; cdr3_nt: TGTGCCAGCTCACCCGCGGGGACCTACGAGCAGTACTTC; cdr3_aa: CASSPAGTYEQYF
d_call: -; v_call: TRBV29-1; clone_size: -; j_call: TRBJ1-2; cdr3_nt: TGCAGCTTACAGGAAGTTAATGGCTACACCTTC; cdr3_aa: CSLQEVNGYTF
d_call: -; v_call: TRBV6-6; clone_size: -; j_call: TRBJ1-2; cdr3_nt: TGTGCCAGCAGTTATAAGGAGTATGGCTACACCTTC; cdr3_aa: CASSYKEYGYTF
d_call: TRBD1; v_call: TRBV19; clone_size: -; j_call: TRBJ2-3; cdr3_nt: TGTGCCAGTAGACAGGGGGCTCACACAGATACGCAGTATTTT; cdr3_aa: CASRQGAHTDTQYF
d_call: TRBD1; v_call: TRBV19; clone_size: -; j_call: TRBJ1-1; cdr3_nt: TGTGCCAGTAGTATAGAATCCGGGACAGGTTGGTCTGAAGCTTTCTTT; cdr3_aa: CASSIESGTGWSEAFF
d_call: -; v_call: TRBV28; clone_size: -; j_call: TRBJ1-2; cdr3_nt: TGTGCCAGCAGTTCGCTCCGGTATGGCTACACCTTC; cdr3_aa: CASSSLRYGYTF
d_call: TRBD2; v_call: TRBV5-1; clone_size: once; j_call: TRBJ2-7; cdr3_nt: TGCGCCAGCAGCATCCAGGGACTAGCGGGCTACGAGCAGTACTTC; cdr3_aa: CASSIQGLAGYEQYF
d_call: -; v_call: TRBV5-1; clone_size: -; j_call: TRBJ2-3; cdr3_nt: TGCGCCAGCGCTCAGGGACTTGGCACAGATACGCAGTATTTT; cdr3_aa: CASAQGLGTDTQYF
d_call: TRBD1; v_call: TRBV11-2; clone_size: -; j_call: TRBJ2-7; cdr3_nt: TGTGCCAGCAGCTTACTAGGACAGGGGGCCAACGAGCAGTACTTC; cdr3_aa: CASSLLGQGANEQYF
d_call: TRBD2; v_call: TRBV7-2; clone_size: -; j_call: TRBJ2-7; cdr3_nt: TGTGCCAGCAGCCTAGAGATAGCGGGGGGGCTGACCTACGAGCAGTACTTC; cdr3_aa: CASSLEIAGGLTYEQYF
d_call: TRBD2; v_call: TRBV4-1; clone_size: -; j_call: TRBJ2-7; cdr3_nt: TGCGCCAGCAGCCAAGAGATGTGGGGCGGGGGTTTCGAGCAGTACTTC; cdr3_aa: CASSQEMWGGGFEQYF
d_call: -; v_call: TRBV21-1; clone_size: -; j_call: TRBJ2-7; cdr3_nt: TGTGCCAGCAGCAAAGGCCTGCCAAGGACTAGCGGGAGGGACCTGGGCTCCTACGAGCAGTACTTC; cdr3_aa: CASSKGLPRTSGRDLGSYEQYF
d_call: TRBD1; v_call: TRBV7-2; clone_size: -; j_call: TRBJ2-7; cdr3_nt: TGTGCCAGCAGCCCGAGGACAGGCCTGACCTACGAGCAGTACTTC; cdr3_aa: CASSPRTGLTYEQYF
d_call: TRBD1; v_call: TRBV7-9; clone_size: -; j_call: TRBJ1-1; cdr3_nt: TGTGCCAGCAGCAGATTGGGGGGGACAGGGGGCCGTTGGGGCACTGAAGCTTTCTTT; cdr3_aa: CASSRLGGTGGRWGTEAFF
d_call: -; v_call: TRBV29-1; clone_size: -; j_call: TRBJ1-2; cdr3_nt: TGCAGCGTTGGCAGTACTTGGGCAGGGGAAAGTGATGGTGGCTACACCTTC; cdr3_aa: CSVGSTWAGESDGGYTF
d_call: TRBD1; v_call: TRBV28; clone_size: -; j_call: TRBJ1-4; cdr3_nt: TGTGCCAGTGCTCAGGGGGGTACTAATGAAAAACTGTTTTTT; cdr3_aa: CASAQGGTNEKLFF
d_call: -; v_call: TRBV7-2; clone_size: -; j_call: TRBJ1-1; cdr3_nt: TGTGCCAGCGCCCCAGTCGGGGGCACTGAAGCTTTCTTT; cdr3_aa: CASAPVGGTEAFF
d_call: -; v_call: TRBV13; clone_size: -; j_call: TRBJ1-1; cdr3_nt: TGTGCCAGCAGCTTATCGGCGGGGATGAACACTGAAGCTTTCTTT; cdr3_aa: CASSLSAGMNTEAFF
d_call: -; v_call: TRBV27; clone_size: once; j_call: TRBJ1-4; cdr3_nt: TGTGCCAGCAGTCTCCTAAACCCCACTGGGGCCGCTAATGAAAAACTGTTTTTT; cdr3_aa: CASSLLNPTGAANEKLFF
d_call: -; v_call: TRBV28; clone_size: -; j_call: TRBJ1-5; cdr3_nt: TGTGCCAGCAGCTCGGACAGCGGCAATCAGCCCCAGCATTTT; cdr3_aa: CASSSDSGNQPQHF
d_call: -; v_call: TRBV23-1; clone_size: -; j_call: TRBJ2-2; cdr3_nt: TGCGCCAGCAGTCAATTTACAGGGACGACCGGGGAGCTGTTTTTT; cdr3_aa: CASSQFTGTTGELFF
d_call: -; v_call: TRBV5-1; clone_size: -; j_call: TRBJ1-5; cdr3_nt: TGCGCCAGCAGCGCGAGTGGTGGGACTCATCAGCCCCAGCATTTT; cdr3_aa: CASSASGGTHQPQHF
d_call: -; v_call: TRBV5-1; clone_size: -; j_call: TRBJ2-1; cdr3_nt: TGCGCCAGCAGCTTGGACCCCGGACTATTCAATGAGCAGTTCTTC; cdr3_aa: CASSLDPGLFNEQFF
d_call: -; v_call: TRBV15; clone_size: -; j_call: TRBJ2-7; cdr3_nt: TGTGCCACCAGCAGGGAAAGACAGGCCTACGAGCAGTACTTC; cdr3_aa: CATSRERQAYEQYF
d_call: -; v_call: TRBV11-2; clone_size: -; j_call: TRBJ2-4; cdr3_nt: TGTGCCAGCAGCTTATTTCGGGGAGGCAAAAACATTCAGTACTTC; cdr3_aa: CASSLFRGGKNIQYF
d_call: -; v_call: TRBV9; clone_size: -; j_call: TRBJ2-7; cdr3_nt: TGTGCCAGCAATGGGCCCCACGAGCAGTACTTC; cdr3_aa: CASNGPHEQYF
d_call: -; v_call: TRBV5-4; clone_size: -; j_call: TRBJ2-7; cdr3_nt: TGTGCCAGCAGCTACCCAGGGACCTACGAGCAGTACTTC; cdr3_aa: CASSYPGTYEQYF
d_call: -; v_call: TRBV5-1; clone_size: few; j_call: TRBJ1-1; cdr3_nt: TGCGCCAGCAGTAGGTCGGGGGACTCTGAAGCTTTCTTT; cdr3_aa: CASSRSGDSEAFF
d_call: -; v_call: TRBV6-1; clone_size: -; j_call: TRBJ2-2; cdr3_nt: TGTGCCAGCAGTGGACTCAACACCGGGGAGCTGTTTTTT; cdr3_aa: CASSGLNTGELFF
d_call: TRBD1; v_call: TRBV5-1; clone_size: medium-sized; j_call: TRBJ1-5; cdr3_nt: TGCGCCAGCAGCCCCGGACAGGGAATGGGGGCCCAGCATTTT; cdr3_aa: CASSPGQGMGAQHF
d_call: TRBD1; v_call: TRBV5-4; clone_size: -; j_call: TRBJ2-2; cdr3_nt: TGTGCCAGCAGCAGACAGGGTGGAAACACCGGGGAGCTGTTTTTT; cdr3_aa: CASSRQGGNTGELFF
d_call: TRBD1; v_call: TRBV4-1; clone_size: -; j_call: TRBJ2-7; cdr3_nt: TGCGCCAGCAGCCGGGGACAGGGACTCGAGCAGTACTTC; cdr3_aa: CASSRGQGLEQYF
d_call: -; v_call: TRBV14; clone_size: -; j_call: TRBJ1-6; cdr3_nt: TGTGCCAGCAGCCAAGCCCTAACAGGGTGGTATCCTTCACCCCTCCACTTT; cdr3_aa: CASSQALTGWYPSPLHF
d_call: TRBD2; v_call: TRBV7-2; clone_size: -; j_call: TRBJ2-1; cdr3_nt: TGTGCCAGCAGCTCCGGGACTAGCGGGAGAAATGAGCAGTTCTTC; cdr3_aa: CASSSGTSGRNEQFF
d_call: TRBD2; v_call: TRBV10-3; clone_size: -; j_call: TRBJ2-7; cdr3_nt: TGTGCCATCAGCGACCCGGGACTAGCGGGGAGGGACGAGCAGTACTTC; cdr3_aa: CAISDPGLAGRDEQYF
d_call: -; v_call: TRBV29-1; clone_size: -; j_call: TRBJ2-1; cdr3_nt: TGCAGCGCGATCACAGGGTTGAATGAGCAGTTCTTC; cdr3_aa: CSAITGLNEQFF
d_call: -; v_call: TRBV5-1; clone_size: -; j_call: TRBJ2-3; cdr3_nt: TGCGCCAGCAGCTCCACCGCCCTGGGAGGGGGGACAGATACGCAGTATTTT; cdr3_aa: CASSSTALGGGTDTQYF
d_call: -; v_call: TRBV7-2; clone_size: -; j_call: TRBJ2-7; cdr3_nt: TGTGCCAGCAGCTTACAGTCTCGGCAGTACTTC; cdr3_aa: CASSLQSRQYF